Sequencing of this TCR beta chain was carried out in a study of vaccination and CD4 T cells after COVID-19. Remarks on this clonotype: Its cognate antigen is unknown.

Cultured CD4+ T cell DNA was sequenced using the Oncomine TCR Beta short-read assay. TCRdb re-called the PCR reads through MiXCR, storing one row per CDR3 protein. This sample has about 21,000 distinct CDR3 sequences, with 40% to 60% found just once. The treatment was: approximately nine-day PBMC culture with coronavirus spike peptide pools or control peptides (ViraFEST assay). Per well, approximately 2.1 million PBMCs were cultured in the presence of approximately 9.4 IU/ml IL-2 and roughly 10 ug/ml peptide pools. CDR3 length: 16 amino acids. Trimming removed 3 bases from V and 3 bases from J, with 17 bases in between. Per germline, CDR1 GTSNPN and CDR2 SVGIG (reference sequence).

Sequencing was performed on CD4+ T cells from blood, cultured in vitro. The rearrangement uses TRBV30 and TRBJ2-2; D possibly uses TRBD1 or TRBD2 (5 bases each). The clonotype comes from a human donor who had recovered from COVID-19. The CDR3 protein is CAWRGDNSRHTGELFF. CDR3 DNA sequence: TGTGCCTGGAGGGGGGATAACAGCCGCCACACCGGGGAGCTGTTTTTT.